These T cell receptor beta chains were read from a single sample in a study of T cells in Graves' hyperthyroidism and ophthalmopathy. TCRdb reanalysed the multiplex PCR reads using MiXCR and keeps one entry per CDR3 protein. The table lists hundreds of thousands of distinct CDR3 sequences, roughly a quarter of them singletons. The sample taken for sequencing was blood. These receptors were taken from a woman aged 30 to 39 with Graves' ophthalmopathy. Both conserved end residues are part of each CDR3. D genes are given only for firm matches. Not every row has a clone size; where given, it reads once, few, many or a size class.

V gene,D gene,J gene,clone size,CDR3 DNA,CDR3 protein
TRBV9,NA,TRBJ2-5,many,TGTGCCAGCAGCGGTCCCCAGCGGACAAGCCAAGAGACCCAGTACTTC,CASSGPQRTSQETQYF
TRBV7-3,NA,TRBJ2-2,many,TGTGCCAGCGGGAAATGGACGGAAGAAACCGGGGAGCTGTTTTTT,CASGKWTEETGELFF
TRBV20-1,NA,TRBJ2-7,few,TGCAGTGCTAGATTGGGGTCCTTCTACGAGCAGTACTTC,CSARLGSFYEQYF
TRBV20-1,NA,TRBJ1-1,NA,TGCAGTGCTAGAGAGGACAAAGAAGCTTTCTTT,CSAREDKEAFF
TRBV19,NA,TRBJ2-5,NA,TGTGCCAGTAGTATAGGCCTAGCCAGAGAGACCCAGTACTTC,CASSIGLARETQYF
TRBV6-5,NA,TRBJ2-7,NA,TGTGCCAGCAGTTCCCCGACAGGATTTAACCCCTACGAGCAGTACTTC,CASSSPTGFNPYEQYF
TRBV19,NA,TRBJ1-5,many,TGTGCCAGTAGTATAAACCTTCAGGGGTATCAGCCCCAGCATTTT,CASSINLQGYQPQHF
TRBV5-1,TRBD2,TRBJ2-5,many,TGCGCCAGCAGCGACCCTAGCGGGGGGGGAGAGACCCAGTACTTC,CASSDPSGGGETQYF
TRBV7-9,NA,TRBJ2-2,many,TGTGCCAGCAGCGTCGGCTCTTGGGACCGTTCCACCGGGGAGCTGTTTTTT,CASSVGSWDRSTGELFF
TRBV6-1,NA,TRBJ1-2,many,TGTGCCAGCAGTGAACCAGGGGCTCCACAGGGATATGGCTACACCTTC,CASSEPGAPQGYGYTF
TRBV10-3,NA,TRBJ1-5,many,TGTGCCACCGCAGGAGGGAATCAGCCCCAGCATTTT,CATAGGNQPQHF
TRBV20-1,NA,TRBJ1-1,NA,TGCAGTGCTAGTTCTGGGCCTAGGAACACTGAAGCTTTCTTT,CSASSGPRNTEAFF
TRBV7-8,NA,TRBJ1-1,NA,TGTGCCAGCAGCGCATACAGGGTCATGAACACTGAAGCTTTCTTT,CASSAYRVMNTEAFF
TRBV24-1,NA,TRBJ2-5,many,TGTGCCACCAGTGATTTGCAAGGCGGGGAGGAAGAGACCCAGTACTTC,CATSDLQGGEEETQYF
TRBV6-2/TRBV6-3,TRBD2,TRBJ2-5,many,TGTGCCAGCTCAAGACGGCCCGGGGGGCAAGAGACCCAGTACTTC,CASSRRPGGQETQYF
TRBV14,NA,TRBJ2-5,many,TGTGCCAGCAGCCCCCCGGTCGGGGATAGGGAGACCCAGTACTTC,CASSPPVGDRETQYF
TRBV5-1,TRBD1,TRBJ1-1,many,TGCGCCAGCAGCTTGGGGGACAGGGTGACTGAAGCTTTCTTT,CASSLGDRVTEAFF
TRBV7-2,NA,TRBJ2-5,few,TGTGCCAGCAGCTTAGGGTGGAACCAAGAGACCCGGTACTTC,CASSLGWNQETRYF
TRBV20-1,TRBD2,TRBJ2-2,many,TGCAGTGCAAGACTAGCGGGGATCCTAACCGGGGAGCTGTTTTTT,CSARLAGILTGELFF
TRBV7-8,TRBD1,TRBJ2-7,many,TGTGCCAGCAGCCGCCGGACAGGGACAACATCTAACGAGCAGTACTTC,CASSRRTGTTSNEQYF
TRBV27,NA,TRBJ1-2,many,TGTGCCAGCAAGCCCGGGATTAACTATGGCTACACCTTC,CASKPGINYGYTF
TRBV4-1,NA,TRBJ2-2,few,TGCGCCAGCAGCCACCTAACTAGGAACACCGGGGAGCTGTTTTTT,CASSHLTRNTGELFF
TRBV7-9,TRBD1,TRBJ2-4,NA,TGTGCCAGCAGCACCTATCCGGACAGGGGAGCCAAAAACATTAAGTACTTC,CASSTYPDRGAKNIKYF
TRBV18,TRBD1,TRBJ1-1,many,TGTGCCAGCTCACCTACAGGGGAGACTGAAGCTTTCTTT,CASSPTGETEAFF
TRBV3-1,NA,TRBJ1-1,few,TGTGCCAGCAGCCAGGAAGGGCCGAACCTTGAAGCTTTCTTT,CASSQEGPNLEAFF
TRBV28,NA,TRBJ2-7,NA,TGTGCCAGCACCCTGAGGAGGGAGAACTACGAGCAGTACTTC,CASTLRRENYEQYF
TRBV12-3/TRBV12-4,TRBD1,TRBJ1-5,many,TGTGCCAGCAGTTGGAGACAGGGAAGGAATCAGCCCCAGCATTTT,CASSWRQGRNQPQHF
TRBV6-1,NA,TRBJ2-7,NA,TGTGCCAGCAGTCCCGTACCTTCCGAGCAGTACTTC,CASSPVPSEQYF
TRBV6-5,NA,TRBJ2-5,NA,TGTGCCAGCAGTTACGGCTCCGGGGGGCCGAAAGAGACCCAGTACTTC,CASSYGSGGPKETQYF
TRBV29-1,NA,TRBJ1-1,many,TGCAGCGTTGTTGCGGGGATGGGGACCACTGAAGCTTTCTTT,CSVVAGMGTTEAFF
TRBV6-1,NA,TRBJ1-5,many,TGTGCCAGCAGCCCCTATAGCAATCAGCCCCAGCATTTT,CASSPYSNQPQHF
TRBV20-1,TRBD1,TRBJ2-7,NA,TGCAGTGCGGAAAGCGACAGGGAGAGTGCCTACGAGCAGTACTTC,CSAESDRESAYEQYF
TRBV6-1,TRBD2,TRBJ2-7,NA,TGTGCCAGCCTGGGGCTAGCGGGAATTGAGCAGTACTTC,CASLGLAGIEQYF
TRBV6-5,NA,TRBJ2-7,many,TGTGCCAGCAGTTACCGACGTCTATCCTACGAGCAGTACTTC,CASSYRRLSYEQYF
TRBV20-1,NA,TRBJ2-7,many,TGCAGTGCTAGAGATCCCCTTTTCTACGAGCAGTACTTC,CSARDPLFYEQYF
TRBV2,NA,TRBJ1-2,many,TGTGCCAGCGGGGCCCCCCTAATATATGGCTACACCTTC,CASGAPLIYGYTF
TRBV6-2/TRBV6-3,NA,TRBJ1-2,many,TGTGCCAGCAGTGGAGGACTGCGCGATACTTATGGCTACACCTTC,CASSGGLRDTYGYTF
TRBV2,TRBD2,TRBJ2-5,many,TGTGCCAGCGTTGAACAAGCGGGGGCCCAAGAGACCCAGTACTTC,CASVEQAGAQETQYF